This section outlines one T cell receptor (beta chain) sequence together with its context. Its antigen specificity is not known. No much larger clone is present one base from it, and per-base qualities are unavailable. The CDR3 measures 13 amino acids from cysteine to phenylalanine. The only DNA kept is the CDR3, 39 bases in frame from the first base. Cut back by 1 base and 3 bases, the V and J ends lie 6 bases apart. From a lookup of the germline V gene (reference sequence), CDR1 and CDR2 are GTSNPN and SVGIG. This specimen belongs to a study of cytomegalovirus exposure and HLA in healthy donors (dated by TCRdb to the late 2010s). About the study as a whole: According to an earlier analysis of 550 to 750 of the donors, some 180 million T cells yielded 90 million to 130 million unique TCR beta sequences and roughly 280 Gb of sequence data. Every discovery cohort repertoire had been produced on one sequencing platform. Five DR-DQ haplotypes were handled as single units for association and clustering because linkage in the cohort was strong. Class I and class II HLA loci were covered by the typing at four-digit resolution. To predict cytomegalovirus infection status, the study combined high-throughput TCR immunosequencing, statistical association of individual TCRs with disease status, and machine learning. In a later genetic analysis, genome-wide SNP genotypes for about three fifths of the 666 donors were used, and that subset was treated as a discovery cohort. Typing coverage differed by locus: A, B, C, DRB1 and DQB1 were typed in roughly 620-630 donors, DQA1 in 522, DPA1 in some 600, and DPB1 in roughly 470. An early release that covered fewer than 800 HLA-typed donors contained approximately 320 gigabases of sequencing data and tens of millions of unique TCR sequences. The T cell repertoires of several hundred subjects were profiled by immunosequencing and related to cytomegalovirus serostatus. The study was designed to test whether signatures of past pathogen exposure could be identified by cataloging public T cell receptors. In an earlier analysis of more than 550 of the donors, high-throughput TCR beta sequencing was used to judge whether each TCR beta V gene segment behaved as functional or pseudogenic. Besides the first cohort of 500 to 700 subjects, a separate validation cohort made up of over a hundred different subjects was used. Donor age, sex, ethnicity and CMV serostatus were collected together with the repertoire data. The genetic ancestry cluster associated with self-reported Caucasian donors included roughly four fifths of the approximately 410 genotyped donors. To study patterns of TCR occurrence, a later analysis re-analyzed previously published TCR beta repertoires from 600 to 750 donors and added high-resolution HLA genotyping. Rather than using new phenotypic data, the later analysis identified candidate immune exposures from TCR beta sequences and from how often those sequences occurred across donors. Among a few hundred genotyped donors of the cohort, an average of approximately 240,000 unique TCR beta nucleotide sequences were sequenced per donor, 15% to 20% of them non-productive.

The study at large found these results: In a later genetic analysis, a missense DCLRE1C variant was associated with V-gene and J-gene trimming of TCR beta chains, and the association was replicated in an independent cohort. In the study, some 160 TCR beta chains were listed as associated with cytomegalovirus. When HLA alleles, especially DR and DQ, strongly co-occurred, TCR associations were difficult to assign to individual alleles. According to a later genetic analysis, donors in an Asian-associated ancestry cluster had fewer N-insertions in productive TCRs than the approximately 650-donor mean. HLA typing was unavailable for some donors at each locus, so association tests used only the typed subset. Some IMGT-functional V segments, including TRBV6-2 and TRBV6-3, could not be distinguished by the 87-base-pair reads and were therefore excluded. In a later analysis, several top co-occurrence clusters were reported to appear linked to parvovirus B19, influenza, CMV and Epstein-Barr virus. The classifier was reported to diagnose cytomegalovirus status with high specificity and sensitivity in both the original cohort and the validation cohort. The earlier analysis of almost 600 of the donors excluded some 15 rarely observed V segments, including chromosome 9 orphons, because counts were too low. A few of the identified cytomegalovirus-associated TCR beta chains were confirmed in vitro to be specific for cytomegalovirus antigens. This cohort had only TCR beta chains sequenced, and the lack of alpha or paired-chain data limited which features could be detected. In a later analysis, the rate of TCR association differed among HLA loci, with DRB1 alleles having the most associated TCRs and HLA-C alleles having the fewest. In a later analysis, HLA-associated TCR beta chains showed more clonal expansion and lower generation probabilities than non-associated chains that were equally common. The sequencing pipeline was judged likely to have produced a cluster of highly shared sequence variants as a technical artifact. At a false discovery rate of 0.05, a later analysis linked about 17,000 TCR beta sequences to specific HLA alleles. A further reported finding was that TCR beta sequences accurately predicted the HLA-A and HLA-B alleles for most subjects in the first cohort. CMV serostatus was the only immune exposure information available for the cohort. Roughly uniform sequencing depth across donors was assumed in presence/absence analyses, although this assumption may not hold. While some public TCRs were present in many individuals, most TCR sequences turned up only very rarely across donors. According to the authors, the approach could potentially be generalized to other disease states and immunological phenotypes. In a later analysis, most CMV-associated TCR beta chains were found to appear HLA-restricted, with HLA associations seemingly driven largely by CMV exposure. Linkage disequilibrium might explain the correlated functional status among segregating V segments, but an unknown experimental factor could not be ruled out. In an earlier analysis of approximately 590 of the donors, most TCR beta V segments were observed in productive rearrangements about 87% or about 30% of the time, broadly matching IMGT annotations.

The cohort consisted of approximately 670 healthy bone marrow donors. Cohort members were all nominally healthy when sampled, although unrecorded immune exposures were likely present. The donor tested CMV seronegative and was one of the 352 seronegative cohort members. A peripheral blood sample was provided by each donor, and peripheral blood mononuclear cells were used for TCR beta sequencing. Genomic DNA was extracted from the blood cell samples with the Qiagen DNeasy Blood Extraction Kit. Library preparation was by the immunoSEQ multiplex PCR assay. For the multiplex PCR, a mixture combining 60 forward primers for TCR Vbeta segments and 13 reverse primers for TCR Jbeta segments was used. A multiplex PCR assay on genomic DNA amplified the CDR3 region of rearranged TCR beta genes. On the Illumina HiSeq System, the amplified TCR beta libraries were sequenced as 87-base-pair reads. On the study's bioinformatics: Across the 500 to 850 repertoires, a later analysis counted 78 million or so unique TCR beta chains, around 11 million of which were shared by at least two donors. Raw reads were error-corrected and collapsed into unique sequences by a nearest-neighbor algorithm in which closely related sequences were merged to remove PCR and sequencing errors. Alignment of CDR3 sequences to IMGT reference sequences was used to assign V, D and J gene segments. Each retained sequence needed at least a six-nucleotide match to both a V gene segment and a J gene segment. Rearrangements were called productive when the CDR3 lacked stop codons and stayed in frame with V and J; all others were non-productive. Following IMGT convention, CDR3 was defined as the stretch from the second conserved V-encoded cysteine up to the conserved J-encoded phenylalanine. In an earlier analysis of just under 600 of the donors, sequences lacking an unambiguous match to a single V gene segment were excluded. In an earlier analysis of 587 of the donors, V segments were called functional above 56.7% productive rearrangements and were called segregating when the between-donor standard deviation exceeded 5%. A statistical classification framework was built to diagnose cytomegalovirus status from the catalog of TCR beta chain sequences. In a later analysis, V and J genes were assigned by comparing TCR nucleotide sequences against IMGT/GENE-DB human TR gene sequences. A later analysis assigned CDR3 sequences and most-parsimonious VDJ recombination scenarios with the TCRdist pipeline. In a later analysis, every TCR beta chain was defined by the combination of its CDR3 amino acid sequence and its V-gene family, and reads without a unique V-gene family were dropped. To address suspected cross-contamination and a sequencing artifact, a later analysis removed some 620 highly shared, low-generation-probability nucleotide sequences. In a later analysis, a clonal expansion index for each public chain was calculated from normalized within-repertoire ranks of inferred template counts. In a later analysis, generation probabilities were computed with a VDJ recombination model fitted to out-of-frame rearrangements, and the resulting probabilities were checked against IGoR. A later analysis scored TCR-TCR, TCR-HLA and TCR-CMV co-occurrence with hypergeometric tests, applying a repertoire-size bias correction to TCR pairs. A later analysis estimated false discovery rates by permuting HLA or CMV assignments 20 times. In a later analysis, co-occurring TCRs were grouped using DBSCAN, with TCRdist sequence similarity added in when clustering inside HLA-allele-positive subsets. Repertoires with fewer than 30,000 or more than 120,000 public chains, plus five repertoires with anomalous nucleotide sharing, were excluded from co-occurrence clustering. TCRdb took over this immuneACCESS table, retaining in-frame rearrangements with V and J assigned. Such tables are incomplete; in checked studies, under half of the missing clones stem from an unresolved V gene, and the remainder is unexplained. V, J and clone size are taken as reported in that table, and D and trimming were inferred from the DNA itself. Within this sample are under 80,000 clones, with roughly two thirds of them counted one time only. The leading ten clones occupy 2% to 2.5% of the sample.

The V gene is TRBV30 and the J gene is TRBJ1-4; there is no confident call for the D gene. Sequenced: PBMCs. The receptor comes from a young woman in good health and CMV-seronegative. The DNA sequence reads TGTGCCTGGAGTGACGGGGCTAATGAAAAACTGTTTTTT. This gives the protein CAWSDGANEKLFF.